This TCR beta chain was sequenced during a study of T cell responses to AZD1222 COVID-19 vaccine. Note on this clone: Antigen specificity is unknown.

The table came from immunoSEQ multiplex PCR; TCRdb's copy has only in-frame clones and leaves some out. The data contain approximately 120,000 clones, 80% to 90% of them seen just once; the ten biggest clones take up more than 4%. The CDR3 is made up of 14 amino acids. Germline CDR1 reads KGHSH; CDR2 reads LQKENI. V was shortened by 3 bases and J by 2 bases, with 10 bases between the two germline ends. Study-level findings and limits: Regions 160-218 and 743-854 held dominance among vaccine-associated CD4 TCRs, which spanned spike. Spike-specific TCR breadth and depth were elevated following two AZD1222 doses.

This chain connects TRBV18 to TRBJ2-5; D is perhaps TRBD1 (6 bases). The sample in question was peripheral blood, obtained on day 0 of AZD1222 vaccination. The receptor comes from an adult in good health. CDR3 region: CASSPMDSQETQYF. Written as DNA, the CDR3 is TGTGCCAGCTCACCTATGGACAGTCAAGAGACCCAGTACTTC.